These 23 T cell receptor beta chains were all obtained from the same sample, sequenced in a study of T cells in Graves' hyperthyroidism and ophthalmopathy (dated by TCRdb to about 2019). The protocol used for the library was multiplex PCR. The sample was run on an Illumina HiSeq 2000. The TCR beta CDR3 regions were amplified from the RNA transcripts. A first-round RT-PCR of the TCR CDR3 used the HTBI primer set with the Qiagen OneStep RT-PCR kit. The public reads were reprocessed in TCRdb via fastp at Q25 and MiXCR, keeping in-frame beta chains. Each CDR3 protein gets just one entry, which takes the most common genes and DNA from the rows behind it. The table for this sample lists about 530,000 distinct CDR3 sequences; about 15% of them were counted only once. The ten most abundant clones make up 15% to 20% of the sample. Specimen: blood. These receptors were collected from a woman aged 18-29 years with Graves' ophthalmopathy.

V and J are TRBV3-1 and TRBJ1-2, with D possibly being TRBD1 (6 bases). This CDR3 is 16 amino acids long. Trimming left V 4 bases short and J 3 bases short, with 18 bases between. Germline assignment: CDR1 LGHDT and CDR2 YNNKEL (reference sequence). CDR3 bases: TGTGCCAGCAGCCGAAGTCTCGGGGGCGAGGACTATGGCTACACCTTC. Its protein is CASSRSLGGEDYGYTF.

This clonotype was recorded at least ten times. This chain joins TRBV12-3 or TRBV12-4 and TRBJ2-1; tentatively, D is TRBD2 (5 bases). The CDR3 length is 14 residues. The ends were cut back, 3 bases at V and 6 bases at J, with 12 bases in the middle. The CDR3 coding sequence is TGTGCCAGCAGTTTCGGGCGGGTAGGCAATGAGCAGTTCTTC. The encoded protein is CASSFGRVGNEQFF.

The table lists this clonotype with a few counts. CDR3 in DNA: TGTGCCAGCAGTCTTCTAGCGGGAGAATACAATGAGCAGTTCTTC. Residues: CASSLLAGEYNEQFF. This sequence joins TRBV27 and TRBJ2-1, with 10 bases matching TRBD2. The germline gives CDR1 MNHEY, CDR2 SMNVEV (reference sequence). This CDR3 region has 15 residues. V lost 5 bases and J lost 4; bases outside the gene matches: 5.

This clonotype appeared a single time. Just one base apart from a much larger clone, this may be a read error. The chain couples TRBV6-2 or TRBV6-3 to TRBJ2-2; D is unclear. Germline values: CDR1 MNHEY, CDR2 SVGEGT. This CDR3 contains 13 residues. This CDR3 reads CASSYSFTRELFF. The CDR3, as DNA: TGTGCCAGCAGTTACTCGTTCACCCGGGAGCTGTTTTTT.

This clonotype was detected many times. V and J are TRBV6-2 or TRBV6-3 and TRBJ2-7, with 9 bases aligning to TRBD1. The germline V gene has CDR1 MNHEY and CDR2 SVGEGT. The CDR3 runs to 13 residues. Trimming took 7 bases from V and 2 from J; bases not matched to a gene: 3. The CDR3 DNA sequence: TGTGCCAGCACACAGGGGGCAACCTACGAGCAGTACTTC. This encodes CASTQGATYEQYF.

This clonotype came up many times. CDR3 sequence reads: CASSDRTDGGYTF. The CDR3 DNA is TGTGCCAGCAGTGACCGGACGGATGGAGGCTACACCTTC. The chain employs TRBV6-1 and TRBJ1-2; D is uncertain. Germline CDR1 is MNHNS and CDR2 is SASEGT. The CDR3 runs to 13 residues. Trimming left V 3 bases short and J 8 bases short, with 13 bases between.

This clonotype appeared a few times. This chain joins TRBV9 and TRBJ1-5; D might be TRBD1 (5 bases). From germline, CDR1 is SGDLS and CDR2 YYNGEE. V lost 2 bases and J 2 bases, leaving 8 bases between the germline ends. The CDR3 totals 14 residues. This CDR3 is CASSVGDGNQPQHF. The DNA of the CDR3 is TGTGCCAGCAGCGTTGGGGACGGCAATCAGCCCCAGCATTTT.

This clonotype has only a few counts. The J gene is TRBJ1-6, the V gene TRBV27; a weak D match, TRBD1 (5 bases). Trimming cost V 2 bases and J 7 bases, with 12 bases left between them. The CDR3 loop spans 15 amino acids. From germline, CDR1 is MNHEY and CDR2 SMNVEV (reference sequence). The DNA for the CDR3 is TGTGCCAGCAGTTTAGGTTTCGGGGGGAATTCACCCCTCCACTTT. As protein: CASSLGFGGNSPLHF.

CDR3 sequence: CASSVLRRDRGNYGYTF. DNA for the CDR3: TGTGCCAGCAGCGTTCTTCGTCGGGACAGGGGGAACTATGGCTACACCTTC. The chain has TRBV12-3 or TRBV12-4 and TRBJ1-2; 11 bases map to TRBD1. After removal of 6 bases from V and 2 bases from J, the junction contained 11 bases not matched to a gene. This CDR3 spans 17 amino acids.

The table lists this clonotype with many counts. This chain's CDR3 is CASSLPGQGPDGYTF. The DNA for the CDR3 is TGTGCCAGCAGCTTACCGGGACAGGGACCTGACGGCTACACCTTC. V and J are TRBV5-6 and TRBJ1-2; 9 positions match TRBD1. Germline CDR1 reads SGHDT; CDR2 reads YYEEEE. The CDR3 spans 15 residues. J lost 8 bases, V lost 2 bases, and 10 bases had no gene match.

Many counts were recorded for this clonotype. V and J are TRBV12-3 or TRBV12-4 and TRBJ2-7; 9 bases are shared with TRBD1. V was clipped by 6 bases and J by 5 bases; unmatched bases: 8. The CDR3 is 14 amino acids. The CDR3 sequence is CASSLGDRVDEQYF. Here the CDR3 DNA reads TGTGCCAGCAGCCTAGGGGACAGGGTGGACGAGCAGTACTTC.

There are many counts of this clonotype. The chain carries TRBV28 and TRBJ1-4; perhaps TRBD1 as D (5 bases). Trimming pared 5 bases from V and 7 bases from J, leaving 17 bases between. Germline CDR1 MDHEN, CDR2 SYDVKM. The CDR3 totals 15 residues. The DNA of the CDR3 is TGTGCCAGCAGTAAAATCGGGGACTTCAGTGAAAAACTGTTTTTT. Its translation: CASSKIGDFSEKLFF.

The CDR3 DNA sequence: TGTGCCAGCAGCTGGGGGGGCATTGGGGGATATGAAGCTTTCTTT. Translating it yields CASSWGGIGGYEAFF. V is TRBV7-2 and J is TRBJ1-1; a possible D gene is TRBD1 (6 bases). Germline assignment: CDR1 SGHTA and CDR2 FQGNSA. This CDR3 contains 15 residues. Trimming left V 4 bases short and J 7 bases short, with 19 bases between. The complete variable domain, with remaining parts taken from reference TRBV7-2 and TRBJ1-1, reads GAGVSQSPSNKVTEKGKDVELRCDPISGHTALYWYRQSLGQGLEFLIYFQGNSAPDKSGLPSDRFSAERTGGSVSTLTIQRTQQEDSAVYLCASSWGGIGGYEAFFGQGTRLTVV.

In its sample, this clonotype was seen a few times. Relative to the germline gene, one junction end is altered; a read error may explain this. The chain combines TRBV28 with TRBJ2-1; D call uncertain. CDR3 length equals 14 residues. Germline CDR1 is MDHEN and CDR2 is SYDVKM. DNA for the CDR3: TGTGCCGGCAGTTCTCGGTTCTCCTACAATGAGCAGTTCTTC. As protein: CAGSSRFSYNEQFF.

This clonotype has a count of ten or more. The V gene is TRBV7-8, the J gene TRBJ2-1, with TRBD2 matching over 8 bases. There are 15 residues in the CDR3. Germline assignment: CDR1 SGHVS and CDR2 FQNEAQ. Trimming at V came to 4 bases and at J to 2 bases, leaving 4 bases not matched to a gene. CDR3 amino acids: CASSSGGEPYNEQFF. DNA for the CDR3: TGTGCCAGCAGCTCGGGGGGGGAGCCCTACAATGAGCAGTTCTTC.

This clonotype occurred many times. CDR3 sequence: CASSLSRAEAFF. The CDR3 bases are TGTGCCAGCAGTCTCTCCAGGGCTGAAGCTTTCTTT. This sequence joins TRBV28 and TRBJ1-1, with a weak D call TRBD1 (5 bases). This CDR3 is 12 amino acids long. Trimming removed 5 bases at V and 6 bases at J, with 10 bases between. Per germline, CDR1 MDHEN and CDR2 SYDVKM.

This clonotype has a count of ten or more. J is TRBJ1-1 and V is TRBV18, with D uncertain. Germline V gives CDR1 KGHSH, CDR2 LQKENI. V lost 3 bases and J lost 2, with 10 bases in between. The CDR3 is 14 residues long. The CDR3 loop reads CASSPRSGNTEAFF. CDR3 DNA: TGTGCCAGCTCACCCCGGTCAGGAAACACTGAAGCTTTCTTT.

This clonotype was seen once. This may stem from a read error, because a much larger clone lies one nucleotide away. CDR3 in DNA: TGTGCCAGCATCCAAGGAGGGGGCGATAATTCACCCCTCCACTTT. It translates to CASIQGGGDNSPLHF. The V and J genes are TRBV2 and TRBJ1-6; TRBD1 agrees at 7 bases. The CDR3 sequence is 15 residues long. Per the germline V gene, CDR1 is SNHLY and CDR2 is FYNNEI. Germline trimming cut 7 bases from V and 5 bases from J; bases unmatched to any gene: 8.

V is TRBV20-1 and J is TRBJ2-1; D possibly corresponds to TRBD2 (7 bases). Trimming left V 2 bases short and J 8 bases short, with 19 bases between. CDR1 and CDR2 (germline): DFQATT, SNEGSKA (reference sequence). CDR3 length: 15 amino acids. CDR3 sequence reads: CSARTLRGGPHEQFF. CDR3 sequence (DNA): TGCAGTGCTAGAACCCTGAGGGGGGGGCCCCATGAGCAGTTCTTC.

The chain links TRBV7-3 to TRBJ2-4; 15 bases fit TRBD2. J was trimmed by 3 bases and V by 5 bases; bases with no gene match: 17. Germline CDR1 and CDR2: SGHTA and FQGTGA. CDR3 length equals 21 residues. The CDR3, as DNA: TGTGCCAGCAGCCCCCTCGGGGGTGGACTAGCGGGAGGGCGGAACAAAAACATTCAGTACTTC. Its protein is CASSPLGGGLAGGRNKNIQYF. The variable domain in full, completed from reference TRBV7-3 and TRBJ2-4, reads GAGVSQTPSNKVTEKGKYVELRCDPISGHTALYWYRQSLGQGPEFLIYFQGTGAADDSGLPNDRFFAVRPEGSVSTLKIQRTERGDSAVYLCASSPLGGGLAGGRNKNIQYFGAGTRLSVL.

This clonotype has a count of ten or more. V usage is TRBV18 and J usage is TRBJ2-1, with 9 nucleotides matching TRBD1. J was trimmed by 7 bases and V by 5 bases; bases with no gene match: 3. CDR3 length: 13 amino acids. Germline V gives CDR1 KGHSH, CDR2 LQKENI. The CDR3 coding sequence is TGTGCCAGCTCATCGGGACAGGGAAATGAGCAGTTCTTC. The encoded protein is CASSSGQGNEQFF.

The chain employs TRBV19 and TRBJ2-1; a possible D gene is TRBD2 (6 bases). This CDR3 contains 16 residues. Germline CDR1 LNHDA, CDR2 SQIVND (reference sequence). V was shortened by 2 bases and J by 5 bases, with 16 bases between the two germline ends. The DNA of the CDR3 is TGTGCCAGTAGTATAAGGGGTTTAGCGGTGGACAATGAGCAGTTCTTC. It encodes CASSIRGLAVDNEQFF.

The gene calls are TRBV6-1 and TRBJ2-3; 10 bases are a match to TRBD2. Trimming removed 6 bases from V and 6 bases from J; junction bases left unmatched: 12. CDR3 length: 16 amino acids. CDR1 is MNHNS and CDR2 is SASEGT in the germline V gene. Here the CDR3 reads CASRTSSGSFIDTQYF. The CDR3 DNA is TGTGCCAGCAGAACTTCTAGCGGGAGTTTCATCGATACGCAGTATTTT.